A selection of T cell receptor beta chains follows, all from one sample in a study of post-analysis software for immune sequencing data. Using its own MiXCR run on the PCR reads, TCRdb lists one record per CDR3 protein. The table shows roughly 540,000 distinct CDR3 sequences, with approximately 34% occurring only once. The sequencing sample was made of blood. The receptor source for this set is a girl aged 2 to 17 with multiple sclerosis. Each CDR3 is given with its conserved first and last residue. A D gene is named only where the DNA matches it firmly. The listing skips clone size in some rows; elsewhere it reads once, few, many or a size class.

v_gene: TRBV4-1; abundance: -; d_gene: -; j_gene: TRBJ2-5; CDR3aa: CASSQKAGQETQYF; CDR3nt: TGCGCCAGCAGCCAAAAGGCAGGGCAAGAGACCCAGTACTTC
v_gene: TRBV15; abundance: many; d_gene: -; j_gene: TRBJ1-2; CDR3aa: CATSRNTLGLGYTF; CDR3nt: TGTGCCACCAGCAGAAATACACTTGGCCTTGGCTACACCTTC
v_gene: TRBV20-1; abundance: -; d_gene: -; j_gene: TRBJ1-4; CDR3aa: CSAFELTQGSEKLFF; CDR3nt: TGCAGTGCGTTTGAGTTGACCCAAGGGTCGGAAAAACTGTTTTTT
v_gene: TRBV15; abundance: -; d_gene: -; j_gene: TRBJ1-2; CDR3aa: CATSRDFRSLSYGYTF; CDR3nt: TGTGCCACCAGCAGAGATTTTCGCAGCTTATCCTATGGCTACACCTTC
v_gene: TRBV2; abundance: -; d_gene: TRBD1; j_gene: TRBJ2-3; CDR3aa: CATRTGEGDTQYF; CDR3nt: TGTGCCACCAGGACAGGCGAGGGGGATACGCAGTATTTT
v_gene: TRBV11-2; abundance: few; d_gene: -; j_gene: TRBJ2-5; CDR3aa: CASSSKGTQYF; CDR3nt: TGTGCCAGCAGTTCAAAAGGGACCCAGTACTTC
v_gene: TRBV20-1; abundance: few; d_gene: TRBD1; j_gene: TRBJ1-2; CDR3aa: CSVRQGDDGYTF; CDR3nt: TGCAGTGTAAGACAGGGGGACGATGGCTACACCTTC
v_gene: TRBV18; abundance: few; d_gene: -; j_gene: TRBJ2-5; CDR3aa: CASSPWTTGETQYF; CDR3nt: TGTGCCAGCTCACCTTGGACAACGGGAGAGACCCAGTACTTC
v_gene: TRBV25-1; abundance: once; d_gene: -; j_gene: TRBJ2-3; CDR3aa: CASSEFGPADTQYF; CDR3nt: TGTGCCAGCAGTGAATTCGGGCCCGCAGATACGCAGTATTTT
v_gene: TRBV7-2; abundance: few; d_gene: TRBD1; j_gene: TRBJ2-1; CDR3aa: CASSNRHRGPYNEQFF; CDR3nt: TGTGCCAGCAGCAACCGGCACAGGGGGCCTTACAATGAGCAGTTCTTC
v_gene: TRBV5-1; abundance: few; d_gene: TRBD1; j_gene: TRBJ2-1; CDR3aa: CASSLGNIGQGYNEQFF; CDR3nt: TGCGCCAGCAGCTTGGGTAACATAGGACAGGGGTACAATGAGCAGTTCTTC
v_gene: TRBV5-1; abundance: -; d_gene: -; j_gene: TRBJ2-3; CDR3aa: CASNWDADNTQYF; CDR3nt: TGCGCCAGCAACTGGGACGCGGATAATACGCAGTATTTT
v_gene: TRBV20-1; abundance: few; d_gene: TRBD2; j_gene: TRBJ2-3; CDR3aa: CSASSSGGSTDTQYF; CDR3nt: TGCAGTGCTAGCTCCTCGGGGGGTTCCACAGATACGCAGTATTTT
v_gene: TRBV5-1; abundance: -; d_gene: -; j_gene: TRBJ1-6; CDR3aa: CASSTRGQRYSPLHF; CDR3nt: TGCGCCAGCAGCACCCGCGGACAGCGGTATTCACCCCTCCACTTT
v_gene: TRBV20-1; abundance: few; d_gene: -; j_gene: TRBJ2-7; CDR3aa: CSARDYGRGVYEQYF; CDR3nt: TGCAGTGCTAGAGATTACGGCAGGGGCGTCTACGAGCAGTACTTC
v_gene: TRBV20-1; abundance: -; d_gene: TRBD2; j_gene: TRBJ2-2; CDR3aa: CSAGTSGVANTGELFF; CDR3nt: TGCAGTGCTGGCACTAGCGGGGTCGCGAACACCGGGGAGCTGTTTTTT
v_gene: TRBV18; abundance: few; d_gene: TRBD2; j_gene: TRBJ2-3; CDR3aa: CASSSGTSGEPTDTQYF; CDR3nt: TGTGCCAGCTCATCCGGGACTAGCGGGGAACCCACAGATACGCAGTATTTT
v_gene: TRBV24-1; abundance: -; d_gene: -; j_gene: TRBJ2-6; CDR3aa: CATSDSGLEASGANVLTF; CDR3nt: TGTGCCACCAGTGACTCGGGTCTTGAAGCCTCTGGGGCCAACGTCCTGACTTTC
v_gene: TRBV29-1; abundance: few; d_gene: TRBD2; j_gene: TRBJ2-3; CDR3aa: CSVEDRGLEQYF; CDR3nt: TGCAGCGTTGAAGATCGGGGACTAGAACAGTATTTT
v_gene: TRBV27; abundance: -; d_gene: TRBD2; j_gene: TRBJ2-1; CDR3aa: CASRQGLAASYNEQFF; CDR3nt: TGTGCCAGCAGGCAAGGGCTAGCGGCCTCCTACAATGAGCAGTTCTTC
v_gene: TRBV10-3; abundance: few; d_gene: TRBD1; j_gene: TRBJ1-6; CDR3aa: CAISERIRNRGLSSPLHF; CDR3nt: TGTGCCATCAGTGAGCGCATACGGAACAGGGGGCTGAGTTCACCCCTCCACTTT
v_gene: TRBV7-9; abundance: few; d_gene: -; j_gene: TRBJ2-4; CDR3aa: CASSYGLLNIQYF; CDR3nt: TGTGCCAGCAGCTACGGGCTTCTAAACATTCAGTACTTC
v_gene: TRBV12-5; abundance: few; d_gene: -; j_gene: TRBJ2-3; CDR3aa: CASGDSLTDTQYF; CDR3nt: TGTGCTAGTGGAGACAGTCTCACAGATACGCAGTATTTT
v_gene: TRBV5-8; abundance: few; d_gene: -; j_gene: TRBJ1-5; CDR3aa: CASSGGDGYTQHF; CDR3nt: TGTGCCAGCAGCGGGGGAGACGGCTACACCCAGCATTTT
v_gene: TRBV6-2/TRBV6-3; abundance: -; d_gene: -; j_gene: TRBJ2-7; CDR3aa: CASTQRTSYEQYF; CDR3nt: TGTGCCAGCACCCAGCGGACTTCTTACGAGCAGTACTTC